The 2 T cell receptor beta chains below all came from one sample that was sequenced in a study of T cell responses to AZD1222 COVID-19 vaccine. The assay was immunoSEQ multiplex PCR, and TCRdb's table has in-frame clones only and misses some. This sample carries about 120,000 clones, about nine tenths of them seen once, and the ten largest clones take 2.6%. The input for sequencing was peripheral blood, taken 28 days after the second AZD1222 dose. These receptors all come from an adult who received the AZD1222 COVID-19 vaccine.

This clone has a handful of counts. Here the CDR3 reads CASSLGSGTGNSPLHF. DNA for the CDR3: TGCGCCAGCAGCTTGGGGTCAGGGACGGGGAATTCACCCCTCCACTTT. This sequence joins TRBV5-1 and TRBJ1-6; perhaps TRBD1 as D (5 bases). Germline-derived CDR1 and CDR2 are SGHRS and YFSETQ. V was cut by 0 bases and J by 7 bases, with 14 bases left in between. The CDR3 extends over 16 amino acids.

CDR3 DNA: TGCAGCGTCCTGGGAGGGGCCGATAACTATGGCTACACCTTC. Its translation is CSVLGGADNYGYTF. This chain uses TRBV29-1 with TRBJ1-2, with a possible D match to TRBD1 (5 bases). Trimming cost V 6 bases and J 1 base, with 15 bases left between them. Germline V lookup: CDR1 SQVTM, CDR2 ANQGSEA. The CDR3 extends over 14 amino acids.